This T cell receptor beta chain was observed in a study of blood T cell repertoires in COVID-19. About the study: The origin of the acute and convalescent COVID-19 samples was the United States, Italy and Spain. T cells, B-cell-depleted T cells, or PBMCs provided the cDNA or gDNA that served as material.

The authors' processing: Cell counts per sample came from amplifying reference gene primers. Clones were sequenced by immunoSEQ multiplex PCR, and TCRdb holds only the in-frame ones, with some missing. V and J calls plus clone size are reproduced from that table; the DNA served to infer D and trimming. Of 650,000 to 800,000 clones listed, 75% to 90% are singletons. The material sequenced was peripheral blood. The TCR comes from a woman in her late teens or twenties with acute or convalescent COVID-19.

The DNA for the CDR3 is TGTGCCAGCACCCAGGAGGCGGGGGGATACGAGCAGTACTTC. Residues: CASTQEAGGYEQYF. The genes are TRBV6-5 and TRBJ2-7; 8 bases map to TRBD2. V lost 7 bases, J lost 4 bases, and 9 bases stayed unmatched. This CDR3 is 14 amino acids long. CDR1 is MNHEY and CDR2 is SVGAGI in the germline V gene.